This note documents a single TCR beta chain sequence. The sample is drawn from a study of blood T cell repertoires in COVID-19. Germline-derived CDR1 and CDR2 are ENHRY and SYGVKD. The length of the CDR3 is 14 residues. V gave up 5 bases and J gave up 6 bases; unmatched junction bases: 9. Clones were read by immunoSEQ multiplex PCR, and TCRdb kept only the in-frame ones, dropping some. The data hold around 140,000 clones, with approximately 85% observed a single time. The sequencing sample was made of PBMCs or T cells enriched from blood (not recorded which). The rearrangement links TRBV10-3 to TRBJ1-2; 7 bases line up with TRBD1. This clonotype was obtained from a woman aged 45-65 years with acute COVID-19. The CDR3 loop reads CAISQTGWGNGYTF. CDR3 sequence (DNA): TGTGCCATCAGTCAGACAGGGTGGGGAAATGGCTACACCTTC.